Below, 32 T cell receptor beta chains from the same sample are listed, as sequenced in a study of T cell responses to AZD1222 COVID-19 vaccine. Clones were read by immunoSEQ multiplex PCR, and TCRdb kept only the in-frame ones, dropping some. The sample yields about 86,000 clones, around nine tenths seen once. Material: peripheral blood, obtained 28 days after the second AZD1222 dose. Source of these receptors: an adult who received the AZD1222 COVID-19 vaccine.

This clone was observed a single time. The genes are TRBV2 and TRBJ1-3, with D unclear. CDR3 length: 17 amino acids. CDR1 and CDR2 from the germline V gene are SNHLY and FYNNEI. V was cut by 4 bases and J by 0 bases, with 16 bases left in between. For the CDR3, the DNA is TGTGCCAGCAGTGTCCCCCGCTCCCAACCCTCTGGAAACACCATATATTTT. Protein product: CASSVPRSQPSGNTIYF.

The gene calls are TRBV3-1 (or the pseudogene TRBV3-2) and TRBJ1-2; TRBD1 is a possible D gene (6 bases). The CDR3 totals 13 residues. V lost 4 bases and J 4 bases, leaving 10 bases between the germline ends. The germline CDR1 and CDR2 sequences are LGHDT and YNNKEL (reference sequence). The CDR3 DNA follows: TGTGCCAGCAGCCCTTTGGGGGCCTATGGCTACACCTTC. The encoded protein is CASSPLGAYGYTF.

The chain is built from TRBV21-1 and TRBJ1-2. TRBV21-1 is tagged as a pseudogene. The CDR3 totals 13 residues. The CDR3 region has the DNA TGTGCCAGCCGCGGGGGGGCGAACTATGGCTACACCTTC. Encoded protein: CASRGGANYGYTF.

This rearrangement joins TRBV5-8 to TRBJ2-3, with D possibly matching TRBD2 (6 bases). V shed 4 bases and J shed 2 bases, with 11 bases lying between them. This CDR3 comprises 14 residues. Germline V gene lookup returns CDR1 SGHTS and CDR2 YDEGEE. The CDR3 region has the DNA TGTGCCAGCAGCCGGCGGCGGGACACAGATACGCAGTATTTT. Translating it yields CASSRRRDTDTQYF.

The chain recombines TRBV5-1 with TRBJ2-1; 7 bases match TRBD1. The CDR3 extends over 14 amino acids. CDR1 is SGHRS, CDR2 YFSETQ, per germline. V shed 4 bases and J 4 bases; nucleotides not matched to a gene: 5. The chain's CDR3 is CASSDPGQYNEQFF. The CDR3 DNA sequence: TGCGCCAGCAGCGACCCGGGACAGTACAATGAGCAGTTCTTC. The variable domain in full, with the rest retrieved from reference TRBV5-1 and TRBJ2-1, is KAGVTQTPRYLIKTRGQQVTLSCSPISGHRSVSWYQQTPGQGLQFLFEYFSETQRNKGNFPGRFSGRQFSNSRSEMNVSTLELGDSALYLCASSDPGQYNEQFFGPGTRLTVL.

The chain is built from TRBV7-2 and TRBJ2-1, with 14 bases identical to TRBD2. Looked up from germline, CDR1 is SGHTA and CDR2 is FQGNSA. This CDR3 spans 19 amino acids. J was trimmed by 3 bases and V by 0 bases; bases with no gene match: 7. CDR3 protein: CASSLAGTSGSSFYNEQFF. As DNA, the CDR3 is TGTGCCAGCAGCTTAGCGGGGACTAGCGGGAGTTCCTTCTACAATGAGCAGTTCTTC.

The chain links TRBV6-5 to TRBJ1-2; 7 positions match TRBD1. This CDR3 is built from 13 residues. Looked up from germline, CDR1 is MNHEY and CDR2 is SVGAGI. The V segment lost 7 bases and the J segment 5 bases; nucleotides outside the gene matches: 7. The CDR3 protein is CASNPGTVYGYTF. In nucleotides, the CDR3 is TGTGCCAGCAACCCCGGGACAGTTTATGGCTACACCTTC.

The CDR3 spells CASSDTRTVPGAFF. The DNA for the CDR3 is TGTGCCAGCAGTGACACCCGGACGGTTCCTGGGGCTTTCTTT. V usage is TRBV6-4 and J usage is TRBJ1-1; D ambiguous. Germline V lookup: CDR1 MRHNA, CDR2 SNTAGT. The CDR3 totals 14 residues. V lost 2 bases and J 11 bases, leaving 18 bases between the germline ends.

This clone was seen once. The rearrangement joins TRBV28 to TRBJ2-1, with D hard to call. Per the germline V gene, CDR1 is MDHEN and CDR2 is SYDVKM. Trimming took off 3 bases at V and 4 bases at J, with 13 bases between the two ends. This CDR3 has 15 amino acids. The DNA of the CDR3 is TGTGCCAGCAGTTTGCCCCCTCCACCGTACAATGAGCAGTTCTTC. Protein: CASSLPPPPYNEQFF.

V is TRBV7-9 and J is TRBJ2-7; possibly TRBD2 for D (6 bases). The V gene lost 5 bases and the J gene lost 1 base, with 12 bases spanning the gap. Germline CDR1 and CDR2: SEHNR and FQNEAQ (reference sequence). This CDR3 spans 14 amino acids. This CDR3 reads CASSPGTQSYEQYF. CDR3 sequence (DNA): TGTGCCAGCAGCCCCGGGACTCAATCCTACGAGCAGTACTTC. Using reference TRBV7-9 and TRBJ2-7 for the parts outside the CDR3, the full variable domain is DTGVSQNPRHKITKRGQNVTFRCDPISEHNRLYWYRQTLGQGPEFLTYFQNEAQLEKSRLLSDRFSAERPKGSFSTLEIQRTEQGDSAMYLCASSPGTQSYEQYFGPGTRLTVT.

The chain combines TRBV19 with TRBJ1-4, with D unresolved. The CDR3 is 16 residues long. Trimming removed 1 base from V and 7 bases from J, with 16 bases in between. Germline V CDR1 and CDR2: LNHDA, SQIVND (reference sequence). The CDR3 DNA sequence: TGTGCCAGTAGTATAGGAAGCGAGACGGGCGGTGAAAAACTGTTTTTT. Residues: CASSIGSETGGEKLFF.

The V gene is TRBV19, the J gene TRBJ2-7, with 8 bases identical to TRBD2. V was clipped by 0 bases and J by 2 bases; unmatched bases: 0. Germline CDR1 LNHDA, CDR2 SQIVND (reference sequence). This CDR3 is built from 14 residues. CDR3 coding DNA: TGTGCCAGTAGTATAGACGGGGGGGCCTACGAGCAGTACTTC. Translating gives CASSIDGGAYEQYF.

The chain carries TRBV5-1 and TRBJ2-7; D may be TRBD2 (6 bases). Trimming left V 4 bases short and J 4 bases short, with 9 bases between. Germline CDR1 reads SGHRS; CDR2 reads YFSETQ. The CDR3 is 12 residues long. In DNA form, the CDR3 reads TGCGCCAGCAGCCTTAGCGGATACGAGCAGTACTTC. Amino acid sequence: CASSLSGYEQYF.

The CDR3, as DNA: TGTGCCAGCAGCCACGGGACGGCGAACACTGAAGCTTTCTTT. It yields the protein CASSHGTANTEAFF. The gene calls are TRBV27 and TRBJ1-1, with D possibly matching TRBD1 (5 bases). This CDR3 region has 14 residues. Germline CDR1 is MNHEY and CDR2 is SMNVEV (reference sequence). V was trimmed by 6 bases and J by 1 base, leaving 12 bases between them.

Here the CDR3 reads CASSSYRVMESRVNYGYTF. CDR3 sequence (DNA): TGTGCCAGCAGCTCCTACAGGGTAATGGAATCTAGGGTCAACTATGGCTACACCTTC. The genes are TRBV11-2 and TRBJ1-2; weak D call: TRBD1 (6 bases). V shed 4 bases and J shed 2 bases, with 26 bases lying between them. Germline V CDR1 and CDR2: SGHAT, FQNNGV. The CDR3 spans 19 residues.

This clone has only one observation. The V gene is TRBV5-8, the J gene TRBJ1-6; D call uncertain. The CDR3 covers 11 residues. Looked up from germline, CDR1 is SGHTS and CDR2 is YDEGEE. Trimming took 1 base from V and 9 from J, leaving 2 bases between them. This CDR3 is CASSLPSPLHF. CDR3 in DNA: TGTGCCAGCAGCTTGCCTTCACCCCTCCACTTT.

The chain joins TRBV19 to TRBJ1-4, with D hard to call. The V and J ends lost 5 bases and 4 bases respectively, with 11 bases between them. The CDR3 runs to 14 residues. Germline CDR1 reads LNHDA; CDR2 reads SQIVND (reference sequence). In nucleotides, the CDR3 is TGTGCCAGTAGTTTCCAACTAATTAATGAAAAACTGTTTTTT. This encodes CASSFQLINEKLFF.

The CDR3 nucleotides read TGTGCCAGCAGTTACCAGACAGGGGTGAGGATCGATGGCTACACCTTC. Residues: CASSYQTGVRIDGYTF. The chain combines TRBV6-5 with TRBJ1-2; 8 bases map to TRBD1. The CDR3 spans 16 residues. Germline assignment: CDR1 MNHEY and CDR2 SVGAGI. With 2 bases clipped from V and 6 bases from J, the junction kept 11 bases outside the gene matches.

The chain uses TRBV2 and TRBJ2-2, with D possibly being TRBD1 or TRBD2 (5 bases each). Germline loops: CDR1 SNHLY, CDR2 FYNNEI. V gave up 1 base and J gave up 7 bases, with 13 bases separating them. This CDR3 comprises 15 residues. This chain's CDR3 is CASSEGGVGHGELFF. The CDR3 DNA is TGTGCCAGCAGTGAAGGAGGGGTGGGTCACGGGGAGCTGTTTTTT.

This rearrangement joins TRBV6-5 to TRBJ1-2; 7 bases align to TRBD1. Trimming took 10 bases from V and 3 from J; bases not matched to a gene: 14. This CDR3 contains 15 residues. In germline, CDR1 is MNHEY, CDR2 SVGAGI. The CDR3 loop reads CATRDSASSYYGYTF. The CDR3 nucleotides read TGTGCCACCCGGGACAGCGCCTCTTCCTACTATGGCTACACCTTC.

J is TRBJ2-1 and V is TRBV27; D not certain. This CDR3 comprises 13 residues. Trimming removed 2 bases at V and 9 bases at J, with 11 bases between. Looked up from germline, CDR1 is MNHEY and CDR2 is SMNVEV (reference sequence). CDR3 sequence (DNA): TGTGCCAGCAGTTTAACCGCCCGGGTTGAGCAGTTCTTC. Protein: CASSLTARVEQFF.

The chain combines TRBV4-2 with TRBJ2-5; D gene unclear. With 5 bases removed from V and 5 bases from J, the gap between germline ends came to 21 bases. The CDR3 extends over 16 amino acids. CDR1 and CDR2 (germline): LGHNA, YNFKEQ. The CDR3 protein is CASSKVGYSAEETQYF. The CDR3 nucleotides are TGTGCCAGCAGCAAAGTAGGCTACAGCGCTGAGGAGACCCAGTACTTC.

The CDR3 spells CASSADFARLVNEQFF. DNA of the CDR3: TGTGCCAGTAGTGCCGACTTCGCGCGCTTAGTCAATGAGCAGTTCTTC. The chain carries TRBV19 and TRBJ2-1; D call uncertain. Germline CDR1 LNHDA, CDR2 SQIVND (reference sequence). The ends were cut back, 5 bases at V and 6 bases at J, with 20 bases in the middle. CDR3 size: 16 residues.

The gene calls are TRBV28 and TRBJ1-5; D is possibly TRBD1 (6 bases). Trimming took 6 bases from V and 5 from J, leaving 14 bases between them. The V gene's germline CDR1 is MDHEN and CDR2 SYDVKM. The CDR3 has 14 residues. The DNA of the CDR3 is TGTGCCAGCAGCCCGCTCGGGGGGCATCAGCCCCAGCATTTT. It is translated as CASSPLGGHQPQHF.

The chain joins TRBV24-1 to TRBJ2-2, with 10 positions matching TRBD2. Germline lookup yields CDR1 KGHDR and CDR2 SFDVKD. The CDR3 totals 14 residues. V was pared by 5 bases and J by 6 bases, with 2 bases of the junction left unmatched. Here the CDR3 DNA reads TGTGCCACCAGTGGGACTAGCGGAGCCGGGGAGCTGTTTTTT. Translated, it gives CATSGTSGAGELFF.

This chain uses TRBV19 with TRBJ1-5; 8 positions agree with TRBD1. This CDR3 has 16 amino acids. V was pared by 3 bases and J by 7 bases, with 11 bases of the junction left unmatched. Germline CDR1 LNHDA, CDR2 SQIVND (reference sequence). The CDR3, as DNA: TGTGCCAGTAGTATCCAAGGCAGGGGGCGCGTACAGCCCCAGCATTTT. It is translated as CASSIQGRGRVQPQHF.

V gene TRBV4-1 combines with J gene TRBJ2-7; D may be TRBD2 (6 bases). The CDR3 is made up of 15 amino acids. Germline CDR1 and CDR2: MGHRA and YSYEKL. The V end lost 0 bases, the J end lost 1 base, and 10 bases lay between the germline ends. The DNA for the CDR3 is TGCGCCAGCAGCCAAGAGCCCGGGACTTCCTACGAGCAGTACTTC. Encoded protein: CASSQEPGTSYEQYF.

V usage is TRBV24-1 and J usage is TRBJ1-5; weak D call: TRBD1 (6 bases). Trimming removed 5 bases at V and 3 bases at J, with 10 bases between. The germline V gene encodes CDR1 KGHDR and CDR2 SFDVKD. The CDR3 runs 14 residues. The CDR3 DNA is TGTGCCACCAGTGGAGGACAGACCAATCAGCCCCAGCATTTT. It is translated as CATSGGQTNQPQHF.

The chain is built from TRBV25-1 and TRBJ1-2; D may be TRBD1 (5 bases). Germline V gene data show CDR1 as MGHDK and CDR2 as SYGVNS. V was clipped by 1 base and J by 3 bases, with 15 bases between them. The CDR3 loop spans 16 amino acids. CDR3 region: CASSESGGVGYYGYTF. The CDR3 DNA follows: TGTGCCAGCAGTGAATCTGGGGGAGTAGGGTACTATGGCTACACCTTC.

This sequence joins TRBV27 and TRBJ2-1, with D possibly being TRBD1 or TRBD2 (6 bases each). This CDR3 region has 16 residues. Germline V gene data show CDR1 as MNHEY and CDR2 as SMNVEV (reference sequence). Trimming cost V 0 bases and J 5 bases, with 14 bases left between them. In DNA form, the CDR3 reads TGTGCCAGCAGTTTATCAACATGGGGGGCGGACAATGAGCAGTTCTTC. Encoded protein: CASSLSTWGADNEQFF.

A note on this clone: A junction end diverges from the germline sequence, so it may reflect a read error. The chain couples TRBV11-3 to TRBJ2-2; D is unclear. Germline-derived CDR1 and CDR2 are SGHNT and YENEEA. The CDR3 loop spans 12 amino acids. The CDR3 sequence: CASSLEYGELFF. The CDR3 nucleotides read TGTGCCAGCAGCCTAGAATACGGGGAGCTGTTTTTT.

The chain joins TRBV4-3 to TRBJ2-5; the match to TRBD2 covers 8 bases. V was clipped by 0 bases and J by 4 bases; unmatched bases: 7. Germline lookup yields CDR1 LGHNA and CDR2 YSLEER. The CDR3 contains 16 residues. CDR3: CASSQDRSLAGETQYF. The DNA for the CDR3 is TGCGCCAGCAGCCAAGATCGATCGCTAGCGGGAGAGACCCAGTACTTC.